The clone carrying this TCR beta chain has more than one count but fewer than ten. The use of a sample-barcoded 5' primer and a J-beta primer mix characterized a second PCR of roughly 7 to 11 cycles. TCRdb re-derived calls from the 5' RACE reads in MiXCR, one entry per CDR3 protein. The sample consists of around 500,000 distinct CDR3 sequences, roughly a quarter of them appearing once. This sample was included in a study of blood T cells in healthy people across ages. Germline CDR1 MNHEY, CDR2 SMNVEV (reference sequence). The CDR3 loop spans 15 amino acids. The sample was also linked to a second study, of T cells of mothers and their children.

Source material: blood. This sequence was found in a boy younger than 10 in good health. The chain couples TRBV27 to TRBJ2-5; no definite D call. TRBJ2-7 explains the end of the DNA better; the J call may be wrong. CDR3 DNA: TGTGCCAGCGGTCCGACCACCTTGGGATGGTTCGAGCAGTACTTC. It specifies CASGPTTLGWFEQYF.